The 30 T cell receptor beta chains presented below share a single source sample, sequenced in a study of Ad26.COV2.S vaccination and SARS-CoV-2 variants (dated by TCRdb to about 2021). The treatment or condition label, read with the paper, signifies: roughly 18 received Ad26.COV2.S at low or high dose, single or two shots; about 5 received placebo; per-sample allocation not given. For vaccine and placebo recipients, the sequenced repertoires came from samples collected on day 63 after the first injection. Library creation used the immunoSEQ multiplex PCR assay. Entries here come from immuneACCESS through TCRdb and include only in-frame sequences with V and J called. Some clones fail to appear in such tables; in the studies checked, an unresolved V gene covers under half of the shortfall, and the cause of the remainder is unknown. The sample table shows roughly 390,000 clones, and approximately 90% are seen once. Clones ranked in the top ten supply under 4% of the sample.

The sample was peripheral blood, taken in a trial of Ad26.COV2.S vaccine versus placebo. Receptors originate from a person aged 18 to 59 who received the Ad26.COV2.S COVID-19 vaccine or a placebo.

The chain recombines TRBV5-1 with TRBJ1-3, with TRBD1 matching 7 bases. Per germline, CDR1 SGHRS and CDR2 YFSETQ. With 3 bases clipped from V and 0 bases from J, the junction kept 3 bases outside the gene matches. The CDR3 has 15 residues. Written as DNA, the CDR3 is TGCGCCAGCAGCTACGGGACAGACTCTGGAAACACCATATATTTT. It translates to CASSYGTDSGNTIYF.

The rearrangement uses TRBV10-3 and TRBJ2-7, with 10 bases aligning to TRBD2. The CDR3 runs 15 residues. Trimming at V came to 4 bases and at J to 3 bases, leaving 6 bases not matched to a gene. Germline-derived CDR1 and CDR2 are ENHRY and SYGVKD. CDR3 loop: CAISAERGGVYEQYF. Here the CDR3 DNA reads TGTGCCATCAGTGCCGAGCGGGGGGGCGTCTACGAGCAGTACTTC.

The chain employs TRBV9 and TRBJ2-6; no reliable D call. Germline loops: CDR1 SGDLS, CDR2 YYNGEE. The CDR3 loop spans 16 amino acids. Trimming stripped 3 bases from V and 4 bases from J, with 14 bases between. CDR3 sequence: CASSGLGVQGANVLTF. CDR3 bases: TGTGCCAGCAGCGGTCTGGGCGTCCAGGGGGCCAACGTCCTGACTTTC.

V and J are TRBV18 and TRBJ1-2; no clear D gene. The CDR3 loop spans 14 amino acids. Germline V lookup: CDR1 KGHSH, CDR2 LQKENI. The germline V and J ends were trimmed by 3 bases and 3 bases, with 11 bases remaining between them. The CDR3, as DNA: TGTGCCAGCTCACCTAGGATCGGGGACTATGGCTACACCTTC. Its protein is CASSPRIGDYGYTF.

The rearrangement joins TRBV18 to TRBJ2-1, with TRBD2 identical over 12 bases. The germline gives CDR1 KGHSH, CDR2 LQKENI. V was clipped by 6 bases and J by 3 bases; unmatched bases: 9. This CDR3 has 17 residues. Written as DNA, the CDR3 is TGTGCCAGCTCGCGATCTAGCGGGGGGGCCATCTACAATGAGCAGTTCTTC. It is translated as CASSRSSGGAIYNEQFF. The complete variable domain, with remaining parts taken from reference TRBV18 and TRBJ2-1, reads NAGVMQNPRHLVRRRGQEARLRCSPMKGHSHVYWYRQLPEEGLKFMVYLQKENIIDESGMPKERFSAEFPKEGPSILRIQQVVRGDSAAYFCASSRSSGGAIYNEQFFGPGTRLTVL.

This clone occurred once. V is TRBV5-4 and J is TRBJ1-2; the D gene is possibly TRBD1 (5 bases). Germline values: CDR1 SGHNT, CDR2 YYREEE (reference sequence). The CDR3 runs to 17 residues. The V end was cut by 0 bases, the J end by 2 bases, with 17 bases between. The CDR3 DNA follows: TGTGCCAGCAGCTTGGGCGCAGGGACGTCTCCCAACTATGGCTACACCTTC. Protein sequence: CASSLGAGTSPNYGYTF.

The V call is TRBV11-2, the J call TRBJ1-2, with TRBD1 as a possible D gene (5 bases). The CDR3 is 14 amino acids. CDR1 SGHAT and CDR2 FQNNGV come from the germline V gene. Trimming shortened V by 4 bases and J by 7 bases, and 16 bases separated the two germline ends. CDR3 region: CASSSSGGAGGYTF. The CDR3 coding sequence is TGTGCCAGCAGCTCCTCGGGGGGAGCAGGTGGCTACACCTTC.

This chain uses TRBV18 with TRBJ1-1; D is undetermined. Germline CDR1 KGHSH, CDR2 LQKENI. V was shortened by 2 bases and J by 4 bases, with 8 bases between the two germline ends. This CDR3 has 13 residues. The CDR3: CASSPGDRTEAFF. CDR3 nucleotides: TGTGCCAGCTCACCAGGAGACCGCACTGAAGCTTTCTTT.

This chain uses TRBV5-6 with TRBJ1-6; D is unresolved. The germline V gene has CDR1 SGHDT and CDR2 YYEEEE. The CDR3 loop spans 19 amino acids. V lost 0 bases to trimming and J lost 1 base, with 17 bases between them. CDR3 nucleotide sequence: TGTGCCAGCAGCTTGGTCGAGGAGCCTTTTGGTTCCTATAATTCACCCCTCCACTTT. Protein product: CASSLVEEPFGSYNSPLHF.

The chain joins TRBV5-4 to TRBJ2-3; possible D gene TRBD2, 6 bases. In germline, CDR1 is SGHNT, CDR2 YYREEE (reference sequence). The CDR3 is made up of 14 amino acids. V shed 2 bases and J shed 3 bases, with 10 bases lying between them. The CDR3 spells CASSLLGGTDTQYF. CDR3 nucleotides: TGTGCCAGCAGCTTACTGGGGGGAACAGATACGCAGTATTTT. Complete variable domain (other parts from reference TRBV5-4 and TRBJ2-3): ETGVTQSPTHLIKTRGQQVTLRCSSQSGHNTVSWYQQALGQGPQFIFQYYREEENGRGNFPPRFSGLQFPNYSSELNVNALELDDSALYLCASSLLGGTDTQYFGPGTRLTVL.

Only a few counts were recorded for this clone. Other DNA variants within this sample encode the same CDR3. The chain links TRBV12-3 or TRBV12-4 to TRBJ1-2, with unresolved D. V lost 6 bases and J 4 bases, leaving 6 bases between the germline ends. This CDR3 is 11 amino acids long. This CDR3 is CASSRSYGYTF. CDR3 DNA sequence: TGTGCCAGCAGCCGCTCCTATGGCTACACCTTC.

V is TRBV29-1 and J is TRBJ1-3; weak D call: TRBD1 (5 bases). The CDR3 totals 16 residues. The germline V gene has CDR1 SQVTM and CDR2 ANQGSEA. The V and J ends lost 0 bases and 2 bases respectively, with 14 bases between them. CDR3 region: CSVEEAGDWAGNTIYF. The CDR3 region has the DNA TGCAGCGTTGAAGAGGCTGGGGACTGGGCTGGAAACACCATATATTTT. Filled out from reference TRBV29-1 and TRBJ1-3, the complete variable domain reads SAVISQKPSRDICQRGTSLTIQCQVDSQVTMMFWYRQQPGQSLTLIATANQGSEATYESGFVIDKFPISRPNLTFSTLTVSNMSPEDSSIYLCSVEEAGDWAGNTIYFGEGSWLTVV.

This chain uses TRBV6-5 with TRBJ1-1; a possible D gene is TRBD1 (6 bases). Germline CDR1 MNHEY, CDR2 SVGAGI. The CDR3 runs 14 residues. V was shortened by 6 bases and J by 1 base, with 12 bases between the two germline ends. The CDR3 DNA follows: TGTGCCAGCAGCCAGGACAGAGAGAACACTGAAGCTTTCTTT. It yields the protein CASSQDRENTEAFF.

The chain links TRBV5-1 to TRBJ1-2; TRBD1 aligns across 8 bases. After removal of 3 bases from V and 8 bases from J, the junction contained 12 bases not matched to a gene. The CDR3 contains 15 residues. Germline lookup yields CDR1 SGHRS and CDR2 YFSETQ. The DNA of the CDR3 is TGCGCCAGCAGCTCCGAGACAGGGGCACTTCGGGGCTACACCTTC. This encodes CASSSETGALRGYTF.

This chain joins TRBV10-1 and TRBJ2-1; D is possibly TRBD1 (6 bases). The ends were cut back, 9 bases at V and 2 bases at J, with 23 bases in the middle. The CDR3 totals 17 residues. Germline-derived CDR1 and CDR2 are WNHNN and SYGVQD (reference sequence). The CDR3: CARGKAGVLTPYNEQFF. The CDR3 region has the DNA TGCGCCAGAGGGAAGGCAGGGGTACTCACACCCTACAATGAGCAGTTCTTC.

Comments on this clone: Compared with germline, one end of the junction differs, possibly owing to a read error. CDR3 coding DNA: TGCGCCAGCAGTCAAGGTATAAGCGGGGCCTTAAACAATGAGCAGTTCTTC. This codes for CASSQGISGALNNEQFF. J is TRBJ2-1 and V is TRBV4-3, with 7 nucleotides matching TRBD2. Germline-derived CDR1 and CDR2 are LGHNA and YSLEER. The CDR3 is 17 amino acids.

The chain carries TRBV6-5 and TRBJ1-1; D may be TRBD1 (5 bases). Trimming took off 4 bases at V and 3 bases at J, with 15 bases between the two ends. This CDR3 is 15 amino acids long. Germline CDR1 reads MNHEY; CDR2 reads SVGAGI. Here the CDR3 DNA reads TGTGCCAGCAGTTCCTATCTGGGACTCCACACTGAAGCTTTCTTT. This codes for CASSSYLGLHTEAFF.

This chain joins TRBV6-5 and TRBJ2-7; D not resolved. V lost 5 bases and J lost 2, with 7 bases in between. Germline V gene lookup returns CDR1 MNHEY and CDR2 SVGAGI. The CDR3 runs to 12 residues. The CDR3 is CASSPRPYEQYF. In nucleotides, the CDR3 is TGTGCCAGCAGTCCCAGGCCCTACGAGCAGTACTTC.

The chain is built from TRBV13 and TRBJ1-3; 8 bases are shared with TRBD1. V dropped 1 base and J dropped 4; count of bases not matched to a gene: 3. Germline V gene data show CDR1 as PRHDT and CDR2 as FYEKMQ (reference sequence). This CDR3 is built from 15 residues. The CDR3, as DNA: TGTGCCAGCAGCTTAGAGGGACAGGTCGGAAACACCATATATTTT. Amino acids: CASSLEGQVGNTIYF.

This sequence joins TRBV19 and TRBJ2-3; 8 bases match TRBD2. V shed 3 bases, J shed 2 bases, and the junction held 10 bases outside the gene matches. This CDR3 has 17 amino acids. Germline V gives CDR1 LNHDA, CDR2 SQIVND (reference sequence). The CDR3 region has the DNA TGTGCCAGTAGTATGGAATTGTCGGGGGGGTTCACAGATACGCAGTATTTT. It specifies CASSMELSGGFTDTQYF.

In nucleotides, the CDR3 is TGCGCCAGCAGCGAGAGGGACAGGGCATCCGGGGAGCTGTTTTTT. Translating gives CASSERDRASGELFF. The chain joins TRBV4-1 to TRBJ2-2; 9 nucleotides agree with TRBD1. V lost 5 bases to trimming and J lost 6 bases; unmatched junction nucleotides: 7. Germline V gives CDR1 MGHRA, CDR2 YSYEKL. The CDR3 is 15 amino acids.

V gene TRBV5-8 combines with J gene TRBJ2-3; 10 bases agree with TRBD2. The CDR3 totals 16 residues. The junction had 6 bases not matched to a gene; V was cut back by 0 bases and J by 5 bases. The V gene's germline CDR1 is SGHTS and CDR2 YDEGEE. The CDR3 loop reads CASSLELAGEKDTQYF. In nucleotides, the CDR3 is TGTGCCAGCAGCTTGGAGCTAGCGGGGGAGAAAGATACGCAGTATTTT.

The chain has TRBV2 and TRBJ2-2; a possible D gene is TRBD1 (5 bases). This CDR3 is 12 amino acids long. The V end lost 7 bases, the J end lost 7 bases, and 10 bases lay between the germline ends. Germline lookup yields CDR1 SNHLY and CDR2 FYNNEI. The CDR3 reads CASTQGGGELFF. CDR3 DNA sequence: TGTGCCAGCACCCAGGGCGGCGGGGAGCTGTTTTTT.

CDR3: CASSWTGGNYGYTF. CDR3 DNA: TGTGCCAGCAGCTGGACAGGGGGCAACTATGGCTACACCTTC. The rearrangement uses TRBV5-4 and TRBJ1-2, with 11 bases identical to TRBD1. CDR1 and CDR2 (germline): SGHNT, YYREEE (reference sequence). The V and J ends lost 3 bases and 2 bases, in that order; junction bases with no gene match: 0. This CDR3 spans 14 amino acids.

The J gene is TRBJ2-6, the V gene TRBV7-2; D gene unclear. Germline CDR1 reads SGHTA; CDR2 reads FQGNSA. CDR3 length: 16 residues. With 1 base removed from V and 0 bases from J, the gap between germline ends came to 7 bases. Written as DNA, the CDR3 is TGTGCCAGCAGCTTAGAGTTACTCTCTGGGGCCAACGTCCTGACTTTC. This codes for CASSLELLSGANVLTF. The full variable domain, in which reference TRBV7-2 and TRBJ2-6 provide the parts outside the CDR3, is GAGVSQSPSNKVTEKGKDVELRCDPISGHTALYWYRQSLGQGLEFLIYFQGNSAPDKSGLPSDRFSAERTGGSVSTLTIQRTQQEDSAVYLCASSLELLSGANVLTFGAGSRLTVL.

This clone was observed once. V and J are TRBV5-6 and TRBJ1-1, with unresolved D. Trimming removed 4 bases at V and 4 bases at J, with 26 bases between. The CDR3 loop spans 18 amino acids. Germline loops: CDR1 SGHDT, CDR2 YYEEEE. The CDR3 reads CASSAFDEMFDGITEAFF. The CDR3 coding sequence is TGTGCCAGCAGCGCATTTGATGAAATGTTTGACGGAATCACTGAAGCTTTCTTT.

V gene TRBV2 combines with J gene TRBJ2-3, with D maybe TRBD1 (5 bases). The CDR3 consists of 14 residues. Per the germline V gene, CDR1 is SNHLY and CDR2 is FYNNEI. V was clipped by 3 bases and J by 6 bases, with 13 bases between them. CDR3 bases: TGTGCCAGCAGTGAGACCAGGGTCGGGGATACGCAGTATTTT. It encodes CASSETRVGDTQYF. Using reference TRBV2 and TRBJ2-3 for the parts outside the CDR3, the full variable domain is EPEVTQTPSHQVTQMGQEVILRCVPISNHLYFYWYRQILGQKVEFLVSFYNNEISEKSEIFDDQFSVERPDGSNFTLKIRSTKLEDSAMYFCASSETRVGDTQYFGPGTRLTVL.

The chain carries TRBV6-6 and TRBJ1-4, with D hard to call. Trimming pared 7 bases from V and 6 bases from J, leaving 12 bases between. This CDR3 is 13 amino acids long. CDR1 and CDR2 (germline): MNHNY, SVGAGI (reference sequence). The CDR3 region is CASNSRRDEKLFF. CDR3 in DNA: TGTGCCAGCAACTCCAGGAGGGATGAAAAACTGTTTTTT.

The chain is built from TRBV11-1 and TRBJ2-7, with D maybe TRBD2 (6 bases). Germline V CDR1 and CDR2: SGHAT, FQDESV (reference sequence). V lost 5 bases to trimming and J lost 6 bases, with 14 bases between them. This CDR3 has 13 residues. The CDR3 here is CASSRGTGSEQYF. In DNA, the CDR3 is TGTGCCAGCAGCCGCGGGACGGGGAGCGAGCAGTACTTC.

The rearrangement links TRBV11-2 to TRBJ1-1; D ambiguous. The germline gives CDR1 SGHAT, CDR2 FQNNGV. V lost 4 bases, J lost 3 bases, and 9 bases lay in between. CDR3 size: 13 residues. The CDR3 reads CASSYTVYTEAFF. DNA of the CDR3: TGTGCCAGCAGCTATACGGTTTACACTGAAGCTTTCTTT.